Here is one T cell receptor (beta chain) with its context. This entry is derived from a study of blood T cell repertoires in COVID-19. Background on the study: In each case, the material was cDNA or gDNA derived from T cells, B-cell-depleted T cells, or PBMCs.

The CDR3 has 16 amino acids. Looked up from germline, CDR1 is MDHEN and CDR2 is SYDVKM. V was clipped by 10 bases and J by 0 bases, with 16 bases between them. Original processing methods: Using reference gene primer amplification, nucleated cell counts were estimated. Assay: immunoSEQ multiplex PCR; the TCRdb copy retains only in-frame clones and omits some. D and trimming were read from the DNA, whereas the V and J calls and clone size are those reported in that table. The table shows about 70,000 clones, with about 87% occurring only once. The sequence came from a woman aged 70-85 years with acute or convalescent COVID-19. Sequencing input: peripheral blood. The chain uses TRBV28 and TRBJ1-6, with D perhaps matching TRBD1 (6 bases). CDR3 region: CATVAQGSSYNSPLHF. In nucleotides, the CDR3 is TGTGCCACCGTAGCGCAGGGGAGCTCCTATAATTCACCCCTCCACTTT.